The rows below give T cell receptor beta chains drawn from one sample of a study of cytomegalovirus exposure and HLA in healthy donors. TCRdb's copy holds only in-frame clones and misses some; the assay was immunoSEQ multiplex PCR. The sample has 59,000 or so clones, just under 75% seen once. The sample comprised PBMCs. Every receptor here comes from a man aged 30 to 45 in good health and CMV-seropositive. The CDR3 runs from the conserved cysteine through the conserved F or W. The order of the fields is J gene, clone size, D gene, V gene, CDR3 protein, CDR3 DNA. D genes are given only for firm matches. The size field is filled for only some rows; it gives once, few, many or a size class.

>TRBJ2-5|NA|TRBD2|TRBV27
CASRPTASSGGAGIETQYF
TGTGCCAGCAGGCCAACTGCTTCTAGCGGGGGGGCCGGGATCGAGACCCAGTACTTC
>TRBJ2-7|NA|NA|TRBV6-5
CASSRPGSYEQYF
TGTGCCAGCAGTCGACCGGGATCCTACGAGCAGTACTTC
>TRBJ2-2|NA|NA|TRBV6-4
CASRLAGITGELFF
TGTGCCAGCAGGCTGGCAGGGATTACCGGGGAGCTGTTTTTT
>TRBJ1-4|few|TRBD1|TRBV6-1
CASRPGQGDEKLFF
TGTGCCAGCAGACCGGGACAGGGGGACGAAAAACTGTTTTTT
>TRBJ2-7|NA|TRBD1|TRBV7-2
CASSTRTGSSEQYF
TGTGCCAGCAGCACAAGGACAGGGTCTAGTGAGCAGTACTTC
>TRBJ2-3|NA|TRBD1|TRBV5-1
CASSYRPGQVTDTQYF
TGCGCCAGCAGCTACAGACCGGGACAGGTGACAGATACGCAGTATTTT
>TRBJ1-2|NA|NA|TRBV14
CASSPLGGAGVVAF
TGTGCCAGCAGCCCCCTTGGGGGGGCTGGTGTTGTCGCCTTC
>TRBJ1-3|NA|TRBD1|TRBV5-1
CASSPGDSSGNTIYF
TGCGCCAGCAGCCCAGGGGACAGCTCTGGAAACACCATATATTTT
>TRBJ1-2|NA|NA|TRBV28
CASSRGTHGGGYTF
TGTGCCAGCAGTAGAGGGACTCACGGGGGGGGCTACACCTTC
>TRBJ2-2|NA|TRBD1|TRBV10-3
CAIRPGQGYGELFF
TGTGCCATCAGGCCGGGACAGGGGTACGGGGAGCTGTTTTTT
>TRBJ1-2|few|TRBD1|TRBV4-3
CASSPGQGSYGYTF
TGCGCCAGCAGCCCAGGACAGGGATCCTATGGCTACACCTTC
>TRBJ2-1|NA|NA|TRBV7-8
CASSLTTGGSNEQFF
TGTGCCAGCAGCTTAACGACCGGCGGGTCCAATGAGCAGTTCTTC
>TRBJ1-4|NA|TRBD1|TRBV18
CASSRGTGWGEKLFF
TGTGCCAGCTCACGCGGGACAGGTTGGGGTGAAAAACTGTTTTTT
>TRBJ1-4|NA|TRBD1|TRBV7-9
CASSTGQGGREKLFF
TGTGCCAGCAGCACCGGACAGGGCGGCCGAGAAAAACTGTTTTTT
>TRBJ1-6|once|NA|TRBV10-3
CAIRTGNSPLHF
TGTGCCATCAGGACAGGCAATTCACCCCTCCACTTT
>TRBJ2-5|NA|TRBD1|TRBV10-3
CAISDVAGQGARRAETQYF
TGTGCCATCAGTGACGTGGCGGGACAGGGGGCTCGTCGGGCGGAGACCCAGTACTTC
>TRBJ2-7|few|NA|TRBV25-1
CASSDRPQGHYEQYF
TGTGCCAGCAGTGATCGTCCCCAGGGTCACTACGAGCAGTACTTC
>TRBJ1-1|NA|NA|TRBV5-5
CASSSGALREAFF
TGTGCCAGCAGCTCCGGAGCCCTTCGTGAAGCTTTCTTT
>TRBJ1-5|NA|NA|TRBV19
CASSIIGAGPQHF
TGTGCCAGTAGTATTATCGGCGCGGGGCCCCAGCATTTT
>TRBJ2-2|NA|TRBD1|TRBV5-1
CASSTVQGADGELFF
TGCGCCAGCAGCACCGTCCAGGGGGCGGACGGGGAGCTGTTTTTT
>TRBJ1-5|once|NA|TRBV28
CASRNRVSRGNQPQHF
TGTGCCAGCAGGAACCGGGTATCGCGTGGCAATCAGCCCCAGCATTTT
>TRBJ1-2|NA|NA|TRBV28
CASSLSPTGSGYTF
TGTGCCAGCAGTTTATCCCCGACTGGAAGCGGCTACACCTTC
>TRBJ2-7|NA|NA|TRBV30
CAYKRTISYEQYF
TGTGCCTATAAACGGACAATCTCCTACGAGCAGTACTTC
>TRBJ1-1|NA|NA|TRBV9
CASSPRISVTEAFF
TGTGCCAGCAGCCCTCGTATATCGGTAACTGAAGCTTTCTTT
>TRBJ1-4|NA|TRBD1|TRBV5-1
CASSFTGDPRPTNEKLFF
TGCGCCAGCAGTTTTACAGGGGACCCCCGACCAACTAATGAAAAACTGTTTTTT
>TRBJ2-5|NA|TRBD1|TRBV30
CAWSPGQGPQETQYF
TGTGCCTGGTCCCCGGGACAGGGACCCCAAGAGACCCAGTACTTC
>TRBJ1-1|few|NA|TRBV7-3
CASSLSESTEAFF
TGTGCCAGCAGCCTCTCCGAGAGCACTGAAGCTTTCTTT
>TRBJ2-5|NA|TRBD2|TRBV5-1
CASSLSSGGLQETQYF
TGCGCCAGCAGCTTGAGCAGCGGGGGCCTTCAAGAGACCCAGTACTTC
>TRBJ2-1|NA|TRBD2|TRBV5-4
CASSLGSGGGNEQFF
TGTGCCAGCAGCTTGGGTAGCGGGGGAGGCAATGAGCAGTTCTTC
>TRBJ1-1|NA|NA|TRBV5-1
CASLPSQYHTEAFF
TGCGCCAGCTTGCCCTCGCAGTATCACACTGAAGCTTTCTTT
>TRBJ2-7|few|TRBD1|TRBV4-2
CASSQETGVYEQYF
TGTGCCAGCAGCCAAGAAACAGGGGTGTACGAGCAGTACTTC
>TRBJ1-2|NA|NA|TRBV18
CASSPGAGINYGYTF
TGTGCCAGCTCACCAGGGGCAGGGATCAACTATGGCTACACCTTC
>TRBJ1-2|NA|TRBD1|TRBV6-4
CASSAAGPGTGLSGNYGYTF
TGTGCCAGCAGTGCCGCGGGCCCCGGGACAGGGCTAAGCGGTAACTATGGCTACACCTTC
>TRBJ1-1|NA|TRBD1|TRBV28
CASSLQGNAEAFF
TGTGCCAGCAGCTTACAGGGGAACGCTGAAGCTTTCTTT
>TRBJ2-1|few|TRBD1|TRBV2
CASSPGQGYNEQFF
TGTGCCAGCAGTCCGGGACAGGGATACAATGAGCAGTTCTTC
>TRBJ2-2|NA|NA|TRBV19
CASPEAQAPGELFF
TGTGCCAGCCCGGAAGCACAGGCCCCCGGGGAGCTGTTTTTT
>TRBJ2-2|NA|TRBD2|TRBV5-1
CASSVSGGNTGELFF
TGCGCCAGCAGCGTTAGCGGGGGGAACACCGGGGAGCTGTTTTTT
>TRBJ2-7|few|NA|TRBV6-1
CASSDSTTVYEQYF
TGTGCCAGCAGTGATTCCACCACAGTCTACGAGCAGTACTTC
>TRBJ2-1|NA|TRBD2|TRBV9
CASSAGGTSGGPYNEQFF
TGTGCCAGCAGCGCGGGAGGGACTAGCGGGGGGCCCTACAATGAGCAGTTCTTC
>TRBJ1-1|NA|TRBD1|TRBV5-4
CASSLAGGQGREAFF
TGTGCCAGCAGCTTGGCCGGGGGACAGGGGAGAGAAGCTTTCTTT
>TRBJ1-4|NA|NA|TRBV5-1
CASSPPGMGNEKLFF
TGCGCCAGCAGCCCCCCGGGGATGGGCAATGAAAAACTGTTTTTT